These T cell receptor beta chains were read from a single sample in a study. TCRdb fed the 5' RACE reads into MiXCR, producing one record per CDR3 protein. This table holds approximately 47,000 distinct CDR3 sequences, 25% to 30% found once. The specimen sequenced was naive CD4+ T cells sorted from blood. These receptors all stem from a female donor with breast cancer. Both conserved end residues are part of each CDR3. Fields, in order: J gene, clone size, D gene, V gene, CDR3 DNA, CDR3 protein. A D gene is named only where the DNA matches it firmly. Not every row has a clone size; where given, it reads once, few, many or a size class.

TRBJ2-1 . . TRBV7-8 TGTGCCAGCAGCTTGGACTGGGGCGTAGGCGATGAGCAGTTCTTC CASSLDWGVGDEQFF
TRBJ2-1 few . TRBV27 TGTGCCAGCGGCCGACTGCAGAATGAGCAGTTCTTC CASGRLQNEQFF
TRBJ1-2 . . TRBV30 TGTGCCTGGAGCGCCCTAAGCCACTATGGCTACACCTTC CAWSALSHYGYTF
TRBJ2-7 few TRBD2 TRBV2 TGTGCCAGCGGCTTAGGACTTATAGCGGGAGAGCAGTACTTC CASGLGLIAGEQYF
TRBJ2-1 . TRBD1 TRBV27 TGTGCCAGCAGTACCACAGGGGTCCTCTCCTACAATGAGCAGTTCTTC CASSTTGVLSYNEQFF
TRBJ1-5 once TRBD1 TRBV10-3 TGTGCCATCAGAGAAGGACAGGGACAGCCCCAGCATTTT CAIREGQGQPQHF
TRBJ2-5 once TRBD1 TRBV25-1 TGTGCCAGCAGTGAATCTGGGACAGGGTGGAAAGAGACCCAGTACTTC CASSESGTGWKETQYF
TRBJ2-5 medium-sized TRBD1 TRBV5-1 TGCGCCAGCAGCGGCGGGACAGGGGGATACCAAGAGACCCAGTACTTC CASSGGTGGYQETQYF
TRBJ1-4 . . TRBV5-1 TGCGCCAGCAGCTTACAGATCGGTACTAATGAAAAACTGTTTTTT CASSLQIGTNEKLFF
TRBJ1-2 . . TRBV20-1 TGCAGTACAGGAGTCGGCTACACCTTC CSTGVGYTF
TRBJ1-1 many TRBD1 TRBV20-1 TGCAGTGCCCCGACAGGGCACACTGAAGCTTTCTTT CSAPTGHTEAFF
TRBJ2-6 . TRBD1 TRBV27 TGTGCCAGCACGACAGGGAACTCTGGGGCCAACGTCCTGACTTTC CASTTGNSGANVLTF
TRBJ2-3 few . TRBV9 TGTGCCAGCAGCGTAGACGGGCTGGTCGCAGATACGCAGTATTTT CASSVDGLVADTQYF
TRBJ2-7 few TRBD1 TRBV6-1 TGTGCCAGCAGTGCCTCTGACAGGGCCTACGAGCAGTACTTC CASSASDRAYEQYF
TRBJ1-1 few . TRBV4-2 TGTGCCAGCACCGAGGGTTCGGGTCAGAGAAACACTGAAGCTTTCTTT CASTEGSGQRNTEAFF
TRBJ2-1 . TRBD2 TRBV11-1 TGTGCCAGCAGCTTTTCAGCGGGAGGGGAGGATGAGCAGTTCTTC CASSFSAGGEDEQFF
TRBJ1-5 . TRBD1 TRBV19 TGTGCCAGTAGGTGGGACAGGCTTCAGCCCCAGCATTTT CASRWDRLQPQHF
TRBJ2-7 few . TRBV5-1 TGCGCCAGCAGCTTTCTAGCGATGACCTACGAGCAGTACTTC CASSFLAMTYEQYF
TRBJ1-2 few TRBD1 TRBV4-3 TGCGCCAGCAGCCAAGATCAGGGGGTACCGTACGGCTACACCTTC CASSQDQGVPYGYTF
TRBJ1-5 . . TRBV6-1 TGTGCCAGCATCTCCAGGGGCGTTTCATATCAGCCCCAGCATTTT CASISRGVSYQPQHF
TRBJ2-1 few TRBD2 TRBV5-1 TGCGCCAGCAGCATTACTAGCGGGAGTCTCTATGAGCAGTTCTTC CASSITSGSLYEQFF
TRBJ2-1 . TRBD2 TRBV29-1 TGCAGCGTGCTGACTAGCGGGAGGGAGAATGAGCAGTTCTTC CSVLTSGRENEQFF
TRBJ1-5 few TRBD1 TRBV7-2 TGTGCCAGCAGCCCAGGGACAGGGGGGGGTCAGCCCCAGCATTTT CASSPGTGGGQPQHF
TRBJ2-5 many . TRBV7-8 TGTGCCAGCAGCTTAGGGGACAACCAACGAAGAGGGACCCAGTACTTC CASSLGDNQRRGTQYF
TRBJ2-5 many . TRBV15 TGTGCCACCAGCAGAGATAAGTTGGCAGAGACCCAGTACTTC CATSRDKLAETQYF
TRBJ2-1 . TRBD2 TRBV7-3 TGTGCCAGCAGCTACGGGACTAGCGGTTACAATGAGCAGTTCTTC CASSYGTSGYNEQFF
TRBJ2-3 few . TRBV12-3/TRBV12-4 TGTGCCAGCAGCTCCCTTGATACGCAGTATTTT CASSSLDTQYF
TRBJ2-7 . . TRBV5-5 TGTGCCGGCAGCTTGTCGGCCAGTTTTTCTTACGAGCAGTACTTC CAGSLSASFSYEQYF
TRBJ1-2 . . TRBV20-1 TGCAGTGCTATCCAAAGGGGTGGTGGCGACACCTTC CSAIQRGGGDTF
TRBJ1-2 medium-sized . TRBV4-1 TGCGCCAGCAGCTCCACAGGGACCTCTAACTATGGCTACACCTTC CASSSTGTSNYGYTF